Shown below are 2 T cell receptor beta chains from a single sample sequenced in a study of molecular identifiers for immune sequencing clone quantification. TCRdb re-called the PCR reads through MiXCR, storing one row per CDR3 protein. The sample lists 88,000 or so distinct CDR3 sequences; over 20% were seen once. What was sequenced was naive CD8+ T cells from blood, with Jurkat cell RNA spiked in. Subset specified: FACS-sorted CD8+CD4-CCR7+CD45RA+ naive T cells. These TCRs come from a human donor in good health. Some libraries in this study had Jurkat cell RNA spiked in.

The rearrangement links TRBV27 to TRBJ1-5; TRBD1 matches 8 bases. With 6 bases clipped from V and 4 bases from J, the junction kept 14 bases outside the gene matches. The CDR3 covers 17 residues. CDR1 and CDR2 (germline): MNHEY, SMNVEV (reference sequence). CDR3 sequence reads: CASSRLGAGGANQPQHF. CDR3 nucleotides: TGTGCCAGCAGCCGATTAGGGGCAGGGGGCGCGAATCAGCCCCAGCATTTT.

This clonotype came up many times. The chain combines TRBV11-2 with TRBJ2-7; 10 nucleotides match TRBD2. The germline V gene has CDR1 SGHAT and CDR2 FQNNGV. J gave up 4 bases and V 5 bases, and 8 bases lay outside the gene matches. The CDR3 loop spans 15 amino acids. The CDR3 loop reads CASSRSEREGYEQYF. The CDR3 DNA reads TGTGCCAGCAGCCGTTCGGAGCGGGAGGGGTACGAGCAGTACTTC.